This T cell receptor (beta chain) was identified in a study of blood T cell repertoires in COVID-19. Study context: PBMCs, B-cell-depleted T cells, or T cells were the source of the cDNA or gDNA that made up the material.

The CDR3 covers 17 residues. The germline V gene encodes CDR1 SGHNT and CDR2 YYREEE (reference sequence). Trimming took 0 bases from V and 5 from J; bases not matched to a gene: 10. TCRdb's table, derived via immunoSEQ multiplex PCR, lists solely in-frame clones and lacks some. This table holds roughly 59,000 clones, over 75% found once. The gene calls are TRBV5-4 and TRBJ2-5, with 10 positions matching TRBD2. This receptor was obtained from a human donor in a cohort sampled during active COVID-19. The sample comprised peripheral blood. The CDR3 region is CASSLDLAASGSETQYF. The CDR3 nucleotides are TGTGCCAGCAGCTTGGATTTAGCGGCTAGCGGGAGTGAGACCCAGTACTTC.